The 8 T cell receptor beta chains given below trace back to one sample, sequenced in a study of T-cell memory formation after mild COVID-19. TCRdb reprocessed the 5' RACE reads via MiXCR and lists one record per CDR3 protein. The sample shows about 180,000 distinct CDR3 sequences, about a fifth of them seen only once. Sequenced sample: PBMCs or a T cell subset sorted from them (not recorded which). These receptors all stem from a man between 18 and 29 years old who had mild COVID-19 (a few samples of this study predate the infection). Cell type and time point are not known.

Details on this clonotype: The DNA is left out, because the CDR3 cannot be placed on it with certainty; the CDR3 is given as TCRdb lists it. This chain uses TRBV6-2 or TRBV6-3 with TRBJ2-7; the D segment call TRBD1 is taken from the table without a DNA check. Germline V gene sequence: CDR1 MNHEY, CDR2 SVGEGT. The CDR3 is 12 residues long, counting both termini. The chain's CDR3 is CASSWGSGIPYF.

The chain has TRBV14 and TRBJ2-2, with 9 bases fitting TRBD1. Unmatched junction bases numbered 4, after V lost 8 bases and J lost 6 bases. Looked up from germline, CDR1 is SGHDN and CDR2 is FVKESK. This CDR3 has 13 residues. The CDR3 DNA reads TGTGCCAGCGCGTACAGGGGGCCCGGGGAGCTGTTTTTT. Its translation: CASAYRGPGELFF.

This clonotype was observed a few times. The V call is TRBV12-3 or TRBV12-4, the J call TRBJ1-2, with D perhaps TRBD1 (5 bases). CDR3 length: 13 residues. V was trimmed by 5 bases and J by 6 bases, leaving 13 bases between them. CDR3 in amino acids: CASSHRRSHGYTF. In DNA form, the CDR3 reads TGTGCCAGCAGTCACAGGAGATCACATGGCTACACCTTC.

Regarding this clonotype: One end of the junction does not line up with germline, which may come from a read error. The chain carries TRBV7-9 and TRBJ2-5; D is unclear. CDR3 length: 10 amino acids. Germline loops: CDR1 SEHNR, CDR2 FQNEAQ (reference sequence). This chain's CDR3 is CASHQETQYF. For the CDR3, the DNA is TGTGCCAGCCACCAGGAGACCCAGTACTTC.

In DNA, the CDR3 is TGCAGTGCCCTCTCTCTAGCCAATGAGCAGTTCTTC. Translating gives CSALSLANEQFF. The gene calls are TRBV20-1 and TRBJ2-1; weak D call: TRBD2 (5 bases). The CDR3 covers 12 residues. Germline values: CDR1 DFQATT, CDR2 SNEGSKA (reference sequence). V lost 6 bases to trimming and J lost 6 bases, with 12 bases between them.

The J gene is TRBJ2-7, the V gene TRBV7-2, with 10 bases aligning to TRBD2. The germline V gene has CDR1 SGHTA and CDR2 FQGNSA. The CDR3 loop spans 15 amino acids. Trimming cost V 5 bases and J 6 bases; bases outside gene matches: 10. The CDR3 is CASSPGLARDGEQYF. In nucleotides, the CDR3 is TGTGCCAGCAGCCCGGGACTAGCGAGGGATGGCGAGCAGTACTTC.

The chain couples TRBV19 to TRBJ1-1, with TRBD1 as a possible D gene (6 bases). The CDR3 extends over 14 amino acids. Germline assignment: CDR1 LNHDA and CDR2 SQIVND (reference sequence). V shed 7 bases and J shed 1 base, with 13 bases lying between them. The CDR3 protein is CASTPDRKNTEAFF. The CDR3 coding sequence is TGTGCCAGTACCCCAGACAGGAAGAACACTGAAGCTTTCTTT.

This clonotype was counted between two and nine times. The rearrangement uses TRBV20-1 and TRBJ2-7, with TRBD1 as a possible D gene (8 bases). This CDR3 is 13 amino acids long. The V end lost 7 bases, the J end lost 5 bases, and 18 bases lay between the germline ends. The V gene's germline CDR1 is DFQATT and CDR2 SNEGSKA (reference sequence). DNA for the CDR3: TGCAGTGGCACAGGGGGAGGGGTTGACGAGCAGTACGTC. This sequence encodes CSGTGGGVDEQYV.